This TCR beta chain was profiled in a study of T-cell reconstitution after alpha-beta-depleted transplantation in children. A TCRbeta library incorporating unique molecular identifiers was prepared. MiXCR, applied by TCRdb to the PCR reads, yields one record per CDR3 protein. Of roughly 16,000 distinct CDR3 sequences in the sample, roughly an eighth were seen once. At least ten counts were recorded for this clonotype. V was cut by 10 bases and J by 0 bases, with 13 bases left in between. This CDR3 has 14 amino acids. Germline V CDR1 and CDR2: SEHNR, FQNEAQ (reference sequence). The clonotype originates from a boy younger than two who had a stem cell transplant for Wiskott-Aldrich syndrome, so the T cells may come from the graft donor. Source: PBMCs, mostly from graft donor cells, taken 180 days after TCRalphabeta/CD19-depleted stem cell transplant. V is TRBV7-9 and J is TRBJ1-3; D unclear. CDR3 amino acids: CAIRIGSSGNTIYF. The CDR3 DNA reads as TGTGCCATCCGAATTGGGAGCTCTGGAAACACCATATATTTT. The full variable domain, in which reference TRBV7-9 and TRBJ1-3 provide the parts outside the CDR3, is DTGVSQNPRHKITKRGQNVTFRCDPISEHNRLYWYRQTLGQGPEFLTYFQNEAQLEKSRLLSDRFSAERPKGSFSTLEIQRTEQGDSAMYLCAIRIGSSGNTIYFGEGSWLTVV.